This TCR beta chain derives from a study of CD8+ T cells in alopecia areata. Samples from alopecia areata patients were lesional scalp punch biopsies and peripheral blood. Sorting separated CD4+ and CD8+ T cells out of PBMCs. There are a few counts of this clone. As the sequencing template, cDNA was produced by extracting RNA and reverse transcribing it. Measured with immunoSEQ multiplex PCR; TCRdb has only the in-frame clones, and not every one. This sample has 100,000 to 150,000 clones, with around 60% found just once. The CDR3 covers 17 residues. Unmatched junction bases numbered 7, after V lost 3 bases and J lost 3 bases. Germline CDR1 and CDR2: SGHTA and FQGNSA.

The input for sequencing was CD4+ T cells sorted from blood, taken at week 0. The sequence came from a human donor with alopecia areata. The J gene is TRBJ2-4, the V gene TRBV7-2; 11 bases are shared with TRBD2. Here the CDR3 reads CASSFVAGGPGKNIQYF. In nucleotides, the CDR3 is TGTGCCAGCAGCTTCGTAGCGGGGGGGCCTGGCAAAAACATTCAGTACTTC.